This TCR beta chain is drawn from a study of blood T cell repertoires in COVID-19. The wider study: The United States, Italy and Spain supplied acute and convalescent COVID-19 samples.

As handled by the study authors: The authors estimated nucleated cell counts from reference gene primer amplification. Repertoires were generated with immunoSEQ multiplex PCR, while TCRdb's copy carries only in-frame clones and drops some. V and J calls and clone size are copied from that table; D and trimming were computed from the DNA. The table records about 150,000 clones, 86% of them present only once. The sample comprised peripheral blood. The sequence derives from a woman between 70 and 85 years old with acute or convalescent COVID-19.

CDR3 DNA sequence: TGTGCCAGCACCGGACAGATCAATCAGCCCCAGCATTTT. This codes for CASTGQINQPQHF. This chain connects TRBV12-3 or TRBV12-4 to TRBJ1-5; D perhaps matches TRBD1 (6 bases). This CDR3 region has 13 residues. V lost 7 bases and J lost 3, with 10 bases in between.